These 30 T cell receptor beta chains were sequenced from one sample in a study of CD8 T cells in ankylosing spondylitis. From the 5' RACE reads, TCRdb called clonotypes with MiXCR, one entry per CDR3 protein. Of roughly 230,000 distinct CDR3 sequences listed, 18% are singletons. Sequenced input: blood, either unsorted or a sorted T cell fraction (not recorded which). Every receptor here comes from a male donor with ankylosing spondylitis or in good health (not recorded which).

This clonotype came up a few times. The chain joins TRBV4-2 to TRBJ2-7, with a possible D match to TRBD1 (6 bases). This CDR3 has 15 amino acids. The germline V and J ends were trimmed by 1 base and 3 bases, with 13 bases remaining between them. Germline lookup yields CDR1 LGHNA and CDR2 YNFKEQ. DNA of the CDR3: TGTGCCAGCAGCCAAGGGGCAGGGGTCATCTACGAGCAGTACTTC. Translating it yields CASSQGAGVIYEQYF.

The chain carries TRBV10-3 and TRBJ2-3, with D hard to call. Trimming shortened V by 0 bases and J by 2 bases, and 12 bases separated the two germline ends. Germline assignment: CDR1 ENHRY and CDR2 SYGVKD. The CDR3 is made up of 16 amino acids. The CDR3 is CAISESIGSFTDTQYF. Written as DNA, the CDR3 is TGTGCCATCAGTGAGTCGATTGGCAGCTTCACAGATACGCAGTATTTT.

The chain couples TRBV18 to TRBJ2-1; D may correspond to TRBD1 or TRBD2 (7 bases each). The CDR3 loop spans 18 amino acids. In germline, CDR1 is KGHSH, CDR2 LQKENI. The germline V and J ends were trimmed by 1 base and 8 bases, with 24 bases remaining between them. In DNA, the CDR3 is TGTGCCAGCTCACCACAGTGGGACAGCAGCGGGGTTGTCGATGAGCAGTTCTTC. Translated: CASSPQWDSSGVVDEQFF.

The chain carries TRBV7-8 and TRBJ2-5; D not resolved. The CDR3 runs to 14 residues. Germline V CDR1 and CDR2: SGHVS, FQNEAQ. Deletions cut 1 base from V and 5 bases from J, with 11 bases between. CDR3 sequence reads: CASSLVRSGETQYF. CDR3 nucleotides: TGTGCCAGCAGCTTAGTTCGGTCGGGCGAGACCCAGTACTTC.

This chain joins TRBV4-3 and TRBJ2-7; TRBD2 matches 13 bases. The ends lost 5 bases at V and 3 bases at J; junction bases unmatched: 4. The CDR3 covers 15 residues. Germline CDR1 and CDR2: LGHNA and YSLEER. This CDR3 is CASSTGLAGDYEQYF. Here the CDR3 DNA reads TGCGCCAGCAGCACAGGACTAGCGGGAGACTACGAGCAGTACTTC.

This clonotype was detected a few times. The V call is TRBV6-1, the J call TRBJ2-1, with D possibly TRBD2 on 5 matching bases. The CDR3 runs 16 residues. Germline V lookup: CDR1 MNHNS, CDR2 SASEGT. V lost 4 bases, J lost 2 bases, and 15 bases lay in between. The DNA for the CDR3 is TGTGCCAGCAGTGGCCCGAGGGAGAGTGCCTACAATGAGCAGTTCTTC. It codes for CASSGPRESAYNEQFF.

This clonotype showed up just a few times. The chain joins TRBV14 to TRBJ1-2; a possible D gene is TRBD1 (5 bases). Looked up from germline, CDR1 is SGHDN and CDR2 is FVKESK. The V end lost 1 base, the J end lost 4 bases, and 7 bases lay between the germline ends. This CDR3 has 13 amino acids. The CDR3 DNA reads TGTGCCAGCAGCCAAGCGACAGTCTATGGCTACACCTTC. Translating it yields CASSQATVYGYTF.

This clonotype was counted ten times or more. The genes are TRBV3-1 and TRBJ2-7, with 8 bases identical to TRBD1. V lost 2 bases, J lost 2 bases, and 2 bases stayed unmatched. The CDR3 totals 14 residues. Germline-derived CDR1 and CDR2 are LGHDT and YNNKEL (reference sequence). DNA for the CDR3: TGTGCCAGCAGCCAAAGGACAGGGACCTACGAGCAGTACTTC. This translates into CASSQRTGTYEQYF.

This clonotype appeared a few times. The chain combines TRBV20-1 with TRBJ2-7; no clear D. There are 11 residues in the CDR3. The V gene's germline CDR1 is DFQATT and CDR2 SNEGSKA (reference sequence). CDR3 nucleotides: TGCAGCTTGGCTGCGGACTACGAGCAGTACTTC. This translates into CSLAADYEQYF.

Many counts were recorded for this clonotype. The CDR3 region has the DNA TGTGCCACACATGCCGGACTAGCGGACCTAAGACATACGCAGTATTTT. This sequence encodes CATHAGLADLRHTQYF. The chain recombines TRBV12-3 or TRBV12-4 with TRBJ2-3, with TRBD2 matching 10 bases. This CDR3 is built from 16 residues. The J segment lost 7 bases and the V segment lost 10 bases, leaving 17 bases of the junction unmatched.

This clonotype was seen only a few times. CDR3 loop: CASSLGQGAYVEQYF. For the CDR3, the DNA is TGCGCCAGCAGCTTGGGACAGGGAGCTTACGTAGAGCAGTACTTC. This chain joins TRBV5-1 and TRBJ2-7, with 7 bases identical to TRBD1. V lost 0 bases to trimming and J lost 7 bases; unmatched junction nucleotides: 10. The CDR3 sequence is 15 residues long. CDR1 is SGHRS and CDR2 is YFSETQ in the germline V gene.

The V gene is TRBV12-3 or TRBV12-4, the J gene TRBJ2-7; 7 bases map to TRBD1. With V trimmed by 5 bases and J by 7 bases, 8 bases remained unmatched. The CDR3 covers 13 residues. CDR3 sequence reads: CASSGTAGGEQYF. The CDR3, as DNA: TGTGCCAGCAGTGGGACAGCCGGCGGGGAGCAGTACTTC.

The chain couples TRBV15 to TRBJ2-1; the D gene is possibly TRBD2 (6 bases). Germline V lookup: CDR1 LNHNV, CDR2 YYDKDF (reference sequence). The ends were cut back, 3 bases at V and 8 bases at J, with 17 bases in the middle. The CDR3 is 15 residues long. The CDR3 here is CATSSNRGAYDEQFF. The CDR3 DNA sequence: TGTGCCACCAGCAGTAATCGCGGGGCGTACGATGAGCAGTTCTTC.

This rearrangement joins TRBV5-1 to TRBJ2-1; possibly TRBD2 for D (5 bases). The germline V gene encodes CDR1 SGHRS and CDR2 YFSETQ. The CDR3 is 15 amino acids. V lost 0 bases and J lost 2, with 9 bases in between. In DNA form, the CDR3 reads TGCGCCAGCAGCTTGGGACGGGGAACCTACAATGAGCAGTTCTTC. It encodes CASSLGRGTYNEQFF.

The chain recombines TRBV5-1 with TRBJ2-2; 14 bases align to TRBD2. Germline V CDR1 and CDR2: SGHRS, YFSETQ. The ends lost 0 bases at V and 6 bases at J; junction bases unmatched: 7. This CDR3 is 18 amino acids long. This CDR3 is CASSLAGLAGEGPGELFF. CDR3 nucleotide sequence: TGCGCCAGCAGCTTGGCGGGACTAGCGGGAGAGGGGCCCGGGGAGCTGTTTTTT.

This clonotype was seen at least ten times. The V gene is TRBV2, the J gene TRBJ2-1, with D possibly being TRBD2 (5 bases). V lost 6 bases, J lost 3 bases, and 15 bases lay in between. The CDR3 has 15 amino acids. Germline CDR1 and CDR2: SNHLY and FYNNEI. The CDR3 sequence is CASRRTSSGYNEQFF. The CDR3 DNA reads as TGTGCCAGCAGACGCACTAGTTCGGGCTACAATGAGCAGTTCTTC. The full variable domain, completed using reference TRBV2 and TRBJ2-1, is EPEVTQTPSHQVTQMGQEVILRCVPISNHLYFYWYRQILGQKVEFLVSFYNNEISEKSEIFDDQFSVERPDGSNFTLKIRSTKLEDSAMYFCASRRTSSGYNEQFFGPGTRLTVL.

This clonotype was seen more than once but under ten times. This rearrangement joins TRBV18 to TRBJ2-7, with 7 bases matching TRBD1. The CDR3 length is 14 residues. In germline, CDR1 is KGHSH, CDR2 LQKENI. V dropped 4 bases and J dropped 3; count of bases not matched to a gene: 6. This CDR3 reads CASSRAGTVYEQYF. CDR3 sequence (DNA): TGTGCCAGCTCACGCGCCGGGACAGTCTACGAGCAGTACTTC.

This clonotype was seen a few times. The rearrangement joins TRBV5-5 to TRBJ1-1; weak D call: TRBD1 (5 bases). The V end lost 2 bases, the J end lost 4 bases, and 12 bases lay between the germline ends. CDR1 SGHKS and CDR2 YYEKEE come from the germline V gene (reference sequence). The CDR3 contains 14 residues. The CDR3 DNA reads as TGTGCCAGCAGCTTAAGCCTGGGGGGCACTGAAGCTTTCTTT. This translates into CASSLSLGGTEAFF.

V is TRBV4-1 and J is TRBJ2-7; D call uncertain. CDR3 length: 18 amino acids. The germline gives CDR1 MGHRA, CDR2 YSYEKL. With 0 bases removed from V and 0 bases from J, the gap between germline ends came to 18 bases. CDR3: CASSQDRVGRDSSYEQYF. The CDR3 coding sequence is TGCGCCAGCAGCCAAGATCGTGTTGGCAGAGATAGCTCCTACGAGCAGTACTTC.

V usage is TRBV6-1 and J usage is TRBJ2-3; 14 bases are a match to TRBD2. The CDR3 sequence is 19 residues long. Per germline, CDR1 MNHNS and CDR2 SASEGT. J gave up 1 base and V 5 bases, and 11 bases lay outside the gene matches. The CDR3 DNA reads TGTGCCAGCAGTACCCAAACGGGACTAGCGGGAGCCCGCACAGATACGCAGTATTTT. It is translated as CASSTQTGLAGARTDTQYF.

The V call is TRBV6-5, the J call TRBJ2-2; D might be TRBD2 (6 bases). V gave up 2 bases and J gave up 4 bases, with 11 bases separating them. The CDR3 is 15 amino acids. CDR1 MNHEY and CDR2 SVGAGI come from the germline V gene. This CDR3 is CASSYGLGGTGELFF. CDR3 nucleotides: TGTGCCAGCAGTTACGGGCTGGGGGGCACCGGGGAGCTGTTTTTT.

The chain joins TRBV6-4 to TRBJ2-1; 10 nucleotides agree with TRBD2. J lost 8 bases, V lost 6 bases, and 7 bases had no gene match. The CDR3 totals 14 residues. From germline, CDR1 is MRHNA and CDR2 SNTAGT. CDR3 protein: CASSLAGEVDEQFF. The CDR3 bases are TGTGCCAGCAGCCTAGCGGGAGAGGTCGATGAGCAGTTCTTC.

This clonotype was observed a handful of times. This chain connects TRBV4-1 to TRBJ1-6; D may be TRBD1 (6 bases). The V gene lost 0 bases and the J gene lost 6 bases, with 15 bases spanning the gap. The CDR3 consists of 17 residues. From germline, CDR1 is MGHRA and CDR2 YSYEKL. CDR3 sequence reads: CASSQDPQGVVNSPLHF. The DNA of the CDR3 is TGCGCCAGCAGCCAAGACCCACAGGGTGTTGTTAATTCACCCCTCCACTTT.

This sequence joins TRBV27 and TRBJ2-3, with D tentatively TRBD1 or TRBD2 (6 bases each). The V gene lost 5 bases and the J gene lost 3 bases, with 18 bases spanning the gap. CDR3 size: 16 residues. The germline V gene encodes CDR1 MNHEY and CDR2 SMNVEV (reference sequence). CDR3 protein: CASSGGLGAGTDTQYF. For the CDR3, the DNA is TGTGCCAGCAGTGGAGGGTTGGGGGCCGGGACAGATACGCAGTATTTT.

The chain carries TRBV27 and TRBJ2-1, with 13 positions matching TRBD2. The V segment lost 5 bases and the J segment 2 bases; nucleotides outside the gene matches: 6. Germline loops: CDR1 MNHEY, CDR2 SMNVEV (reference sequence). This CDR3 spans 17 amino acids. The CDR3: CASSLTGLAGPYNEQFF. The CDR3 coding sequence is TGTGCCAGCAGTCTCACGGGACTAGCGGGACCCTACAATGAGCAGTTCTTC.

This clonotype was seen ten or more times. V and J are TRBV4-1 and TRBJ2-3; D perhaps matches TRBD1 (6 bases). The CDR3 length is 14 residues. Between the trimmed V and J ends, which lost 6 bases and 7 bases, there was a span of 17 bases. Germline V gives CDR1 MGHRA, CDR2 YSYEKL. As DNA, the CDR3 is TGCGCCAGCAGTCAGGGGTCCGGGGCTAATACGCAGTATTTT. Amino acid sequence: CASSQGSGANTQYF.

This clonotype occurred a few times. V and J are TRBV7-9 and TRBJ2-3; D ambiguous. The CDR3 has 13 amino acids. CDR1 SEHNR and CDR2 FQNEAQ come from the germline V gene (reference sequence). V was clipped by 1 base and J by 2 bases, with 4 bases between them. The CDR3 DNA sequence: TGTGCCAGCAGCTTAGAGAACACAGATACGCAGTATTTT. Amino acid sequence: CASSLENTDTQYF.

J is TRBJ2-7 and V is TRBV4-1, with TRBD1 matching over 10 bases. Germline V gene data show CDR1 as MGHRA and CDR2 as YSYEKL. Trimming cost V 3 bases and J 2 bases; bases outside gene matches: 4. The CDR3 is 15 amino acids. CDR3 in DNA: TGCGCCAGCAGCCAGACAGGGGGCCTCCCCTACGAGCAGTACTTC. Translated, it gives CASSQTGGLPYEQYF.

V and J are TRBV29-1 and TRBJ2-1, with 9 nucleotides matching TRBD1. J was trimmed by 14 bases and V by 4 bases; bases with no gene match: 9. The CDR3 runs 12 residues. CDR1 SQVTM and CDR2 ANQGSEA come from the germline V gene. DNA of the CDR3: TGCAGCGTTGCGGAACAGGGGGCGATGAAGTTCTTC. Translation: CSVAEQGAMKFF.

Only a few counts were recorded for this clonotype. CDR3 sequence (DNA): TGTGCCTGCGTAGTGATTCTAGGGGGGGAGAACACTGAAGCTTTCTTT. This translates into CACVVILGGENTEAFF. The V call is TRBV12-3 or TRBV12-4, the J call TRBJ1-1, with D possibly TRBD1 on 6 matching bases. Trimming left V 11 bases short and J 1 base short, with 23 bases between. There are 16 residues in the CDR3.